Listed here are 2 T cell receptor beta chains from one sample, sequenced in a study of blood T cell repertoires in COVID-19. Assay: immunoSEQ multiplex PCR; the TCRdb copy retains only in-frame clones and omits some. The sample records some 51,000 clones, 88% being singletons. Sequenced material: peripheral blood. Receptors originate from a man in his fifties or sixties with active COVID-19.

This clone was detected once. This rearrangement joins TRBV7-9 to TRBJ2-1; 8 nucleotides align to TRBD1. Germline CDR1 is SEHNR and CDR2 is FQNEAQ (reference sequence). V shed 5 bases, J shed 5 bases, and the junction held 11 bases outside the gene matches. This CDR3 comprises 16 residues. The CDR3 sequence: CASSPLRGTGNNEQFF. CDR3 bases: TGTGCCAGCAGCCCGCTCCGTGGGACAGGTAACAATGAGCAGTTCTTC. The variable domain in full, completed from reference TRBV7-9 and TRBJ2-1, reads DTGVSQNPRHKITKRGQNVTFRCDPISEHNRLYWYRQTLGQGPEFLTYFQNEAQLEKSRLLSDRFSAERPKGSFSTLEIQRTEQGDSAMYLCASSPLRGTGNNEQFFGPGTRLTVL.

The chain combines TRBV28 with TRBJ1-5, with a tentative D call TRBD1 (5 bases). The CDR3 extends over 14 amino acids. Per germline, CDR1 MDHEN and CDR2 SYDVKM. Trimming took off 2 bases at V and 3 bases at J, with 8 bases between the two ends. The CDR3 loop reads CASSLRGNNQPQHF. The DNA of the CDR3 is TGTGCCAGCAGTTTAAGGGGAAACAATCAGCCCCAGCATTTT.